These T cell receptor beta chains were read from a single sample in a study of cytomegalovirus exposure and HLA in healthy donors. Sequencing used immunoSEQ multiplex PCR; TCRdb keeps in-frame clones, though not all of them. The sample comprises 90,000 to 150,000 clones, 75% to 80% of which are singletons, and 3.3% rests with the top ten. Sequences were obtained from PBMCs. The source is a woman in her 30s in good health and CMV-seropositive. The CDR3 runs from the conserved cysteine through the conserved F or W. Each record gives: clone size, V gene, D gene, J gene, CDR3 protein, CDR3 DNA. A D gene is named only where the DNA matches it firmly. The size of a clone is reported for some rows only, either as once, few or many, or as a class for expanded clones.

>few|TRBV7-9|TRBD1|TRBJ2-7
CSSSLFGQDSYEQYF
TGTTCCAGCAGCTTATTTGGACAGGACAGTTACGAGCAGTACTTC
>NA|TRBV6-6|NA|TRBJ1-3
CASSYGGGLIYF
TGTGCCAGCAGTTACGGCGGCGGTCTCATATATTTT
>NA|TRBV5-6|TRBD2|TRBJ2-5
CASSLYPGGAVETQYF
TGTGCCAGCAGCTTGTATCCCGGGGGGGCCGTGGAGACCCAGTACTTC
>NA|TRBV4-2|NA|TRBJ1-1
CASSLYSNTEAFF
TGTGCCAGCAGCCTATATTCGAACACTGAAGCTTTCTTT
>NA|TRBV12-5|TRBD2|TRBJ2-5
CASGQGLAGVAETQYF
TGTGCTAGTGGCCAGGGACTAGCGGGGGTCGCAGAGACCCAGTACTTC
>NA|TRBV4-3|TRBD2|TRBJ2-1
CASSQGITSGVNEQFF
TGCGCCAGCAGCCAAGGCATCACTAGCGGGGTCAATGAGCAGTTCTTC
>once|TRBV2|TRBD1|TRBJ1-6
CASSETGGTYNSPLHF
TGTGCCAGCAGTGAGACAGGGGGGACCTATAATTCACCCCTCCACTTT
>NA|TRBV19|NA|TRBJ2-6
CASSPTGANVLTF
TGTGCCAGTAGTCCCACTGGGGCCAACGTCCTGACTTTC
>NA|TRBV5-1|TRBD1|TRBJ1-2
CASSWGQGTYGYTF
TGCGCCAGCAGCTGGGGACAGGGGACCTATGGCTACACCTTC
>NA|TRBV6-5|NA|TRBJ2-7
CASSRSATAPEQYF
TGTGCCAGCAGTCGGAGTGCGACTGCCCCCGAGCAGTACTTC
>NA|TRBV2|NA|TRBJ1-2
CASSDRGRGYTF
TGTGCCAGCAGTGACAGGGGCAGGGGCTACACCTTC
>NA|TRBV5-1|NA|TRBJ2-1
CASSLMTNSGNEQFF
TGCGCCAGCAGCCTAATGACTAATAGCGGCAATGAGCAGTTCTTC
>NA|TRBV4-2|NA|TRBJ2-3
CASSQDAGSTDTQYF
TGTGCCAGCAGCCAAGACGCGGGGAGCACAGATACGCAGTATTTT
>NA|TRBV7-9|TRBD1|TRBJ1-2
CASTPGQGNYGYTF
TGTGCCAGCACGCCGGGACAGGGGAACTATGGCTACACCTTC
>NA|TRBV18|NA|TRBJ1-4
CASSPLPDSVNEKLFF
TGTGCCAGCTCACCACTCCCGGACAGTGTTAATGAAAAACTGTTTTTT
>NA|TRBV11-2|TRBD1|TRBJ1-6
CASSLRRGFIGDSPLHF
TGTGCCAGCAGCTTACGCAGGGGGTTTATTGGCGATTCACCCCTCCACTTT
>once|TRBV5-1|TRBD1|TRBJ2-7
CASSLVATGGYEQYF
TGCGCCAGCAGCTTGGTGGCGACAGGGGGCTACGAGCAGTACTTC
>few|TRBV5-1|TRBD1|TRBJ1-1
CASSTVQGPNTEAFF
TGCGCCAGCAGCACGGTACAGGGGCCGAACACTGAAGCTTTCTTT
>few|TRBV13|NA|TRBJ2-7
CASSLGVTPYEQYF
TGTGCCAGCAGCTTGGGAGTTACCCCCTACGAGCAGTACTTC
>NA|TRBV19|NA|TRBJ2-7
CASSTDGVYEQYF
TGTGCCAGTAGTACGGACGGGGTCTACGAGCAGTACTTC
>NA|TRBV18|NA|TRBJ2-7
CASSRGTDYEQYF
TGTGCCAGCTCACGCGGGACAGACTACGAGCAGTACTTC
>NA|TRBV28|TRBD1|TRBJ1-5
CASSETGDQPQHF
TGTGCCAGCAGTGAGACAGGGGATCAGCCCCAGCATTTT
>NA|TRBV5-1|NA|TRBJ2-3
CASSATASTDTQYF
TGCGCCAGCAGCGCGACTGCTAGCACAGATACGCAGTATTTT
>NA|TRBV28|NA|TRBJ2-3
CASSITSTDTQYF
TGTGCCAGCAGTATCACTAGCACAGATACGCAGTATTTT
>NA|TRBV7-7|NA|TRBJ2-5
CASSLDGGAQYF
TGTGCCAGCAGCTTAGATGGAGGGGCCCAGTACTTC
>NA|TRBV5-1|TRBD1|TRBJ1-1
CASSPRGQGASNHQAFF
TGCGCCAGCAGCCCCCGGGGACAGGGCGCGTCCAACCATCAAGCTTTCTTT
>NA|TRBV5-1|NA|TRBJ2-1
CASSSNNNEQFF
TGCGCCAGCAGCTCAAACAACAATGAGCAGTTCTTC
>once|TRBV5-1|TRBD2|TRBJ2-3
CASRGLAGGSTDTQYF
TGCGCCAGCAGGGGACTAGCGGGGGGAAGCACAGATACGCAGTATTTT